This T cell receptor (beta chain) was identified in a study of T cells in Graves' hyperthyroidism and ophthalmopathy. Study conclusions and caveats: In the blood, most expanded thyroid clonotypes above 0.001 appeared as well. From stable hyperthyroidism, ophthalmopathy was set apart by a 13 V-J model.

Points on this clonotype: Its antigen is as yet unknown.

The CDR3 covers 15 residues. V shed 5 bases and J 7 bases; nucleotides not matched to a gene: 11. Criteria for exclusion of patients were uncontrolled infection, other autoimmune disease, pregnancy or lactation. RNA transcripts yielded amplified TCR beta CDR3 regions. The HTBI set primed first-round TCR CDR3 RT-PCR. TCRdb analysed the multiplex PCR reads with MiXCR anew, one entry per CDR3 protein. Seen here are a few hundred thousand distinct CDR3 sequences, roughly 14% observed once, and the top ten hold less than 9.5%. This sequence originates from a woman in her 30s with Graves' hyperthyroidism. The J gene is TRBJ2-7, the V gene TRBV12-3 or TRBV12-4, with 10 positions matching TRBD1. The sample consisted of blood. CDR3 amino acids: CASSDYGTGVVEQYF. The DNA for the CDR3 is TGTGCCAGCAGTGATTACGGGACAGGGGTTGTTGAGCAGTACTTC.